This record looks at one T cell receptor beta chain sequence and its context. The data stem from a study of Ad26.COV2.S vaccination and SARS-CoV-2 variants. Background on the study: Donor allocation was to the COV1001 Ad26.COV2.S trial arm.

Deletions cut 4 bases from V and 4 bases from J, with 11 bases between. CDR3 length: 14 amino acids. The V gene's germline CDR1 is MNHEY and CDR2 SVGAGI. Documented treatment: about 20 received Ad26.COV2.S at low or high dose, single or two shots; 5 received placebo; per-sample allocation not given. The samples date from day 63 after the first vaccine or placebo injection. Here immunoSEQ multiplex PCR was the method, and the copy in TCRdb shows in-frame clones only, minus some. Among about 420,000 clones listed, roughly 88% were seen once. The clonotype originates from a person between 18 and 65 years old who received the Ad26.COV2.S COVID-19 vaccine or a placebo. The sample here was peripheral blood, taken in a trial of Ad26.COV2.S vaccine versus placebo. The genes are TRBV6-5 and TRBJ1-5; D uncertain. The CDR3 reads CASSFATGNQPQHF. In nucleotides, the CDR3 is TGTGCCAGCAGTTTCGCGACGGGGAATCAGCCCCAGCATTTT.